One sample yielded the 24 T cell receptor beta chains listed below, sequenced in a study of T cells after posttransplantation cyclophosphamide (TCRdb year 2016). Library preparation employed the immunoSEQ multiplex PCR assay. This is the immuneACCESS table as TCRdb keeps it, with only in-frame sequences that have V and J called. A part of the clones is gone; compared with another copy, unresolved V genes explain less than half, and the rest is unexplained. The sample contains about 8,000 clones, 91% of them found a single time. The ten largest clones capture under 5% of the sample. Sequencing was performed on CD4+ T cells sorted from blood. These receptors came from a woman aged 45-59 years in good health and a related stem cell transplant donor.

This clone was counted once. The chain recombines TRBV18 with TRBJ2-7, with a weak D call TRBD2 (6 bases). CDR1 is KGHSH and CDR2 is LQKENI in the germline V gene. Between the trimmed V and J ends, which lost 11 bases and 0 bases, there was a span of 11 bases. CDR3 length equals 12 residues. CDR3 sequence (DNA): TGTGCCTCGGGGCGGGACTCCTACGAGCAGTACTTC. This gives the protein CASGRDSYEQYF.

The CDR3 region is CASIQDSGNTYEQYF. In nucleotides, the CDR3 is TGCGCCAGCATCCAAGATAGCGGGAATACCTACGAGCAGTACTTC. This rearrangement joins TRBV5-1 to TRBJ2-7; 8 bases map to TRBD2. Trimming cost V 6 bases and J 2 bases; bases outside gene matches: 10. CDR1 is SGHRS, CDR2 YFSETQ, per germline. This CDR3 comprises 15 residues.

This chain uses TRBV7-6 with TRBJ2-2; 7 bases are shared with TRBD2. CDR1 and CDR2 (germline): SGHVS, FNYEAQ. J was trimmed by 6 bases and V by 5 bases; bases with no gene match: 15. The CDR3 loop spans 17 amino acids. CDR3 in amino acids: CASSPAGVRQRSGELFF. The DNA of the CDR3 is TGTGCCAGCAGCCCCGCGGGGGTGAGACAAAGGTCCGGGGAGCTGTTTTTT.

V gene TRBV29-1 combines with J gene TRBJ2-1; 7 bases match TRBD2. Germline CDR1 is SQVTM and CDR2 is ANQGSEA. V was pared by 4 bases and J by 7 bases, with 10 bases of the junction left unmatched. CDR3 length: 14 amino acids. The CDR3: CSVVASGPINEQFF. The DNA for the CDR3 is TGCAGCGTTGTTGCTAGCGGCCCCATTAATGAGCAGTTCTTC.

V gene TRBV5-1 combines with J gene TRBJ1-2; D is unclear. Germline lookup yields CDR1 SGHRS and CDR2 YFSETQ. CDR3 size: 12 residues. V lost 4 bases to trimming and J lost 6 bases, with 10 bases between them. This CDR3 is CASSEERDGYTF. The CDR3 DNA follows: TGCGCCAGCAGCGAAGAACGGGATGGCTACACCTTC.

The sample holds one count of this clone. The CDR3 region has the DNA TGTGCCAGCAGCGCAGGACAGGGATACACCGGGGAGCTGTTTTTT. Protein product: CASSAGQGYTGELFF. The chain has TRBV5-6 and TRBJ2-2; 8 nucleotides line up with TRBD1. Germline V lookup: CDR1 SGHDT, CDR2 YYEEEE. After removal of 4 bases from V and 3 bases from J, the junction contained 5 bases not matched to a gene. CDR3 length: 15 amino acids. Full variable domain (outside the CDR3, taken from reference TRBV5-6 and TRBJ2-2): DAGVTQSPTHLIKTRGQQVTLRCSPKSGHDTVSWYQQALGQGPQFIFQYYEEEERQRGNFPDRFSGHQFPNYSSELNVNALLLGDSALYLCASSAGQGYTGELFFGEGSRLTVL.

The V gene is TRBV14, the J gene TRBJ2-7; possibly TRBD1 for D (6 bases). The germline CDR1 and CDR2 sequences are SGHDN and FVKESK. The V gene lost 2 bases and the J gene lost 3 bases, with 11 bases spanning the gap. CDR3 length: 14 amino acids. The CDR3 is CASSQRQGLYEQYF. The CDR3 DNA reads as TGTGCCAGCAGCCAAAGGCAGGGGCTCTACGAGCAGTACTTC.

This chain connects TRBV19 to TRBJ2-7; TRBD1 is a possible D gene (6 bases). The CDR3 has 15 amino acids. Between the trimmed V and J ends, which lost 4 bases and 3 bases, there was a span of 16 bases. The germline CDR1 and CDR2 sequences are LNHDA and SQIVND (reference sequence). The CDR3 nucleotides are TGTGCCAGTAGTACCCCGAGAGGGGGTCACTACGAGCAGTACTTC. Protein sequence: CASSTPRGGHYEQYF.

The genes are TRBV12-2 and TRBJ1-2; no DNA check was done on the table's D call, TRBD1. TRBV12-2 is a pseudogene. This CDR3 region has 10 residues. The CDR3 protein is CAAIGASYTF. The CDR3 DNA follows: TGTGCAGCCATTGGGGCGAGCTACACCTTC.

V is TRBV27 and J is TRBJ2-7, with TRBD1 identical over 10 bases. The V segment lost 6 bases and the J segment 0 bases; nucleotides outside the gene matches: 8. The germline gives CDR1 MNHEY, CDR2 SMNVEV (reference sequence). The CDR3 totals 16 residues. The CDR3 DNA is TGTGCCAGCAGATTACGGGGGGACAGGGGCTCCTACGAGCAGTACTTC. Its translation is CASRLRGDRGSYEQYF.

This chain connects TRBV11-2 to TRBJ1-4; D not certain. Deletions cut 6 bases from V and 0 bases from J, with 11 bases between. The CDR3 is 15 amino acids. Looked up from germline, CDR1 is SGHAT and CDR2 is FQNNGV. The CDR3 protein is CASRRPGATNEKLFF. CDR3 DNA: TGTGCCAGCAGGAGGCCCGGCGCAACTAATGAAAAACTGTTTTTT.

The gene calls are TRBV10-3 and TRBJ2-6, with D possibly matching TRBD2 (5 bases). In germline, CDR1 is ENHRY, CDR2 SYGVKD. V lost 4 bases to trimming and J lost 0 bases, with 13 bases between them. The CDR3 runs 17 residues. CDR3 in amino acids: CAISGENSYSGANVLTF. CDR3 DNA sequence: TGTGCCATCAGTGGGGAGAACTCCTACTCTGGGGCCAACGTCCTGACTTTC.

The gene calls are TRBV5-4 and TRBJ2-1; TRBD2 matches 15 bases. The CDR3 sequence is 16 residues long. In germline, CDR1 is SGHNT, CDR2 YYREEE (reference sequence). V lost 1 base, J lost 6 bases, and 2 bases stayed unmatched. CDR3 protein: CASSLWGLAGGNEQFF. CDR3 DNA sequence: TGTGCCAGCAGCTTGTGGGGACTAGCGGGAGGCAATGAGCAGTTCTTC. The full variable domain, in which reference TRBV5-4 and TRBJ2-1 provide the parts outside the CDR3, is ETGVTQSPTHLIKTRGQQVTLRCSSQSGHNTVSWYQQALGQGPQFIFQYYREEENGRGNFPPRFSGLQFPNYSSELNVNALELDDSALYLCASSLWGLAGGNEQFFGPGTRLTVL.

The V gene is TRBV18, the J gene TRBJ2-1; weak D call: TRBD1 (5 bases). This CDR3 comprises 17 residues. Trimming took off 0 bases at V and 0 bases at J, with 12 bases between the two ends. CDR1 KGHSH and CDR2 LQKENI come from the germline V gene. CDR3 sequence (DNA): TGTGCCAGCTCACCACCGCTCACGGACACCTCCTACAATGAGCAGTTCTTC. It is translated as CASSPPLTDTSYNEQFF. The full variable domain, in which reference TRBV18 and TRBJ2-1 provide the parts outside the CDR3, is NAGVMQNPRHLVRRRGQEARLRCSPMKGHSHVYWYRQLPEEGLKFMVYLQKENIIDESGMPKERFSAEFPKEGPSILRIQQVVRGDSAAYFCASSPPLTDTSYNEQFFGPGTRLTVL.

The chain joins TRBV6-1 to TRBJ2-5, with TRBD2 as a possible D gene (6 bases). Germline lookup yields CDR1 MNHNS and CDR2 SASEGT. This CDR3 contains 13 residues. V lost 0 bases and J lost 13, with 15 bases in between. CDR3: CASSEARRGRWYF. In nucleotides, the CDR3 is TGTGCCAGCAGTGAAGCGCGGCGGGGCCGGTGGTACTTC.

The chain is built from TRBV5-1 and TRBJ1-1; D ambiguous. Germline V CDR1 and CDR2: SGHRS, YFSETQ. The germline V and J ends were trimmed by 4 bases and 1 base, with 17 bases remaining between them. The CDR3 consists of 16 residues. CDR3: CASSPSTSLTNTEAFF. The CDR3 bases are TGCGCCAGCAGCCCATCGACTTCCCTTACGAACACTGAAGCTTTCTTT.

The chain couples TRBV28 to TRBJ2-5; D may be TRBD2 (6 bases). CDR3 size: 15 residues. V shed 7 bases and J shed 2 bases, with 17 bases lying between them. The germline CDR1 and CDR2 sequences are MDHEN and SYDVKM. This CDR3 reads CASTYGGPPQETQYF. In nucleotides, the CDR3 is TGTGCCAGCACCTACGGGGGTCCACCACAAGAGACCCAGTACTTC.

The J gene is TRBJ2-7, the V gene TRBV7-3; a possible D gene is TRBD2 (6 bases). This CDR3 is built from 14 residues. The germline gives CDR1 SGHTA, CDR2 FQGTGA. The V end lost 0 bases, the J end lost 6 bases, and 12 bases lay between the germline ends. The CDR3 loop is CASSLTFDSGEQYF. The CDR3 DNA reads as TGTGCCAGCAGCTTAACGTTCGATAGCGGCGAGCAGTACTTC.

In this sample, this clone turned up a few times. In DNA form, the CDR3 reads TGTGCCTCGTCGAGGGGGAGGGAGGGAGAGACCCAGTACTTC. Protein: CASSRGREGETQYF. The V call is TRBV10-3, the J call TRBJ2-5; the D gene is possibly TRBD2 (7 bases). Germline V CDR1 and CDR2: ENHRY, SYGVKD. Deletions cut 11 bases from V and 4 bases from J, with 20 bases between. This CDR3 region has 14 residues.

This clone was observed once. The chain couples TRBV19 to TRBJ1-6; perhaps TRBD1 as D (6 bases). Looked up from germline, CDR1 is LNHDA and CDR2 is SQIVND (reference sequence). With 5 bases removed from V and 7 bases from J, the gap between germline ends came to 21 bases. This CDR3 region has 17 residues. CDR3 nucleotide sequence: TGTGCCAGTAGTTTCCAAGGGCTACAGGGTCGGAATTCACCCCTCCACTTT. Translation gives CASSFQGLQGRNSPLHF.

The chain is built from TRBV28 and TRBJ1-2; D is perhaps TRBD1 (6 bases). Germline loops: CDR1 MDHEN, CDR2 SYDVKM. Trimming cost V 2 bases and J 8 bases, with 15 bases left between them. CDR3 size: 14 residues. CDR3 amino acids: CASSLRGFSRGYTF. As DNA, the CDR3 is TGTGCCAGCAGTTTAAGGGGGTTTTCGAGGGGCTACACCTTC.

This chain links TRBV11-2 with TRBJ1-3, with 8 bases matching TRBD1. The CDR3 length is 16 residues. The ends lost 5 bases at V and 4 bases at J; junction bases unmatched: 10. Looked up from germline, CDR1 is SGHAT and CDR2 is FQNNGV. CDR3 coding DNA: TGTGCCAGCAGCACCTCCAGACAGGGGTCAGGAAACACCATATATTTT. Protein: CASSTSRQGSGNTIYF.

This chain links TRBV6-5 with TRBJ1-2; TRBD1 matches at 9 bases. Per germline, CDR1 MNHEY and CDR2 SVGAGI. This CDR3 has 15 residues. V shed 5 bases and J 2 bases; nucleotides not matched to a gene: 6. In DNA form, the CDR3 reads TGTGCCAGCAGTGGATACAGGGGGCTGAACTATGGCTACACCTTC. Translation: CASSGYRGLNYGYTF.

This chain joins TRBV28 and TRBJ2-3, with 8 bases matching TRBD2. CDR1 and CDR2 (germline): MDHEN, SYDVKM. After removal of 5 bases from V and 4 bases from J, the junction contained 14 bases not matched to a gene. The CDR3 spans 17 residues. CDR3 sequence: CASSTTAEREWADTQYF. For the CDR3, the DNA is TGTGCCAGCAGTACGACGGCGGAGCGGGAGTGGGCAGATACGCAGTATTTT.